The next 2 T cell receptor beta chains were all read from a single sample in a study of type 1 and type 2 diabetes patients. Amplification started from genomic DNA. A primer set of 30 forward and 13 reverse primers amplified the CDR3. TCRdb fed the multiplex PCR reads into MiXCR, producing one record per CDR3 protein. Here the sample spans a few hundred thousand distinct CDR3 sequences, 47% being singletons. The sample taken for sequencing was peripheral blood mononuclear cells (PBMCs). These receptor sequences come from a young man with type 2 diabetes.

The chain carries TRBV7-9 and TRBJ2-7, with 7 bases identical to TRBD2. The CDR3 totals 14 residues. Germline CDR1 reads SEHNR; CDR2 reads FQNEAQ (reference sequence). The junction had 10 bases not matched to a gene; V was cut back by 7 bases and J by 4 bases. CDR3: CASTQDRGEYEQYF. Here the CDR3 DNA reads TGTGCCAGCACCCAAGACCGGGGGGAATACGAGCAGTACTTC.

On this clonotype itself: A much larger clone lies a single base off, so this may be a read error. The genes are TRBV13 and TRBJ2-7, with D uncertain. The J call may be mistaken, given a closer DNA end match to TRBJ2-1. The CDR3 length is 11 residues. Germline CDR1 and CDR2: PRHDT and FYEKMQ (reference sequence). CDR3 in amino acids: CASSLAAEQFF. The CDR3 DNA follows: TGTGCCAGCAGCTTAGCGGCCGAGCAGTTCTTC.